Listed below are T cell receptor beta chains from one sample, sequenced in a study of blood T cell repertoires in COVID-19. The repertoire was sequenced with immunoSEQ multiplex PCR; TCRdb's copy has only in-frame clones and lacks some. The sample lists roughly 120,000 clones, 85% to 90% occurring once. The specimen sequenced was peripheral blood. The receptors were gathered from a woman at least 80 years old with COVID-19, enrolled during active disease. The CDR3 runs from the conserved cysteine through the conserved F or W. D genes are given only for firm matches. A row's size may be missing; if present it is once, few, many or a size class.

j_gene: TRBJ1-3
v_gene: TRBV5-3
abundance: .
d_gene: .
CDR3aa: CARSFRFSGNTIYF
CDR3nt: TGTGCCAGAAGCTTCCGGTTCTCTGGAAACACCATATATTTT

j_gene: TRBJ1-5
v_gene: TRBV10-3
abundance: .
d_gene: .
CDR3aa: CAITGDSNQPQHF
CDR3nt: TGTGCCATCACAGGGGATAGCAATCAGCCCCAGCATTTT

j_gene: TRBJ1-1
v_gene: TRBV27
abundance: .
d_gene: TRBD1
CDR3aa: CASSLDRVGNTEAFF
CDR3nt: TGTGCCAGCAGTTTGGACAGGGTGGGGAACACTGAAGCTTTCTTT

j_gene: TRBJ2-7
v_gene: TRBV7-2
abundance: .
d_gene: .
CDR3aa: CASRPDLSGISYEQYF
CDR3nt: TGTGCCAGCAGGCCCGACCTTAGCGGAATTTCCTACGAGCAGTACTTC

j_gene: TRBJ2-2
v_gene: TRBV7-2
abundance: .
d_gene: TRBD2
CDR3aa: CASSEMGLGTGELFF
CDR3nt: TGTGCCAGCAGCGAAATGGGACTAGGCACCGGGGAGCTGTTTTTT

j_gene: TRBJ1-5
v_gene: TRBV5-6
abundance: few
d_gene: TRBD1
CDR3aa: CASSLGQGQPQHF
CDR3nt: TGTGCCAGCAGCCTGGGACAGGGTCAGCCCCAGCATTTT

j_gene: TRBJ2-1
v_gene: TRBV19
abundance: .
d_gene: .
CDR3aa: CASSMVQGDEQFF
CDR3nt: TGTGCCAGTAGTATGGTACAGGGTGATGAGCAGTTCTTC

j_gene: TRBJ2-1
v_gene: TRBV9
abundance: .
d_gene: .
CDR3aa: CASSTPISGGNEQFF
CDR3nt: TGTGCCAGCAGCACCCCAATCTCCGGGGGCAATGAGCAGTTCTTC

j_gene: TRBJ2-3
v_gene: TRBV7-3
abundance: .
d_gene: .
CDR3aa: CASSLSGGSTDTQYF
CDR3nt: TGTGCCAGCAGCTTATCTGGCGGAAGCACAGATACGCAGTATTTT

j_gene: TRBJ2-3
v_gene: TRBV20-1
abundance: .
d_gene: .
CDR3aa: CRGDTQYF
CDR3nt: TGCAGGGGCGATACGCAGTATTTT

j_gene: TRBJ2-1
v_gene: TRBV19
abundance: .
d_gene: .
CDR3aa: CASRIGHVALNPNYNEQFF
CDR3nt: TGTGCCAGTAGAATAGGGCACGTGGCTCTGAACCCCAACTACAATGAGCAGTTCTTC